A selection of T cell receptor beta chains follows, all from one sample in a study of T-cell reconstitution after alpha-beta-depleted transplantation in children. One entry per CDR3 protein, called by TCRdb with MiXCR from the PCR reads. The table shows about 200,000 distinct CDR3 sequences, with 6.3% occurring only once. Sequenced here: PBMCs, sampled before TCRalphabeta/CD19-depleted stem cell transplant. These receptors originate from a girl under two years old with combined immunodeficiency, due to receive a stem cell transplant. CDR3s include the opening cysteine and the closing phenylalanine or tryptophan. Each record gives: CDR3 protein, clone size, D gene, V gene, J gene. The D gene is left open where the match is weak. Clone size is shown for a subset of rows, as once, few, many or a class of expanded clone.

cdr3_aa: CASSSYSGYEQYF; clone_size: many; d_call: .; v_call: TRBV13; j_call: TRBJ2-7
cdr3_aa: CASSYRGGESYANGYTF; clone_size: many; d_call: .; v_call: TRBV6-5; j_call: TRBJ1-2
cdr3_aa: CSVEDSGQGADNEQFF; clone_size: many; d_call: TRBD1; v_call: TRBV29-1; j_call: TRBJ2-1
cdr3_aa: CASSLRQGTSGANVMTF; clone_size: .; d_call: .; v_call: TRBV7-2; j_call: TRBJ2-6
cdr3_aa: CATSRQGRYEQYF; clone_size: many; d_call: .; v_call: TRBV15; j_call: TRBJ2-7
cdr3_aa: CASSLVAGRVKAYGYTF; clone_size: .; d_call: .; v_call: TRBV13; j_call: TRBJ1-2
cdr3_aa: CSVEVGRETYEQYF; clone_size: many; d_call: .; v_call: TRBV29-1; j_call: TRBJ2-7
cdr3_aa: CASSFWRGDNEQFF; clone_size: few; d_call: .; v_call: TRBV6-2/TRBV6-3; j_call: TRBJ2-1
cdr3_aa: CASSPGGSPVGTPSNTGELFF; clone_size: many; d_call: .; v_call: TRBV4-1; j_call: TRBJ2-2
cdr3_aa: CASSWGGRTYEQYF; clone_size: many; d_call: .; v_call: TRBV28; j_call: TRBJ2-7
cdr3_aa: CASSSVVAFF; clone_size: many; d_call: .; v_call: TRBV7-9; j_call: TRBJ1-1
cdr3_aa: CASSEWGVLNTEAFF; clone_size: many; d_call: .; v_call: TRBV25-1; j_call: TRBJ1-1
cdr3_aa: CASGRELPGETQYF; clone_size: many; d_call: .; v_call: TRBV28; j_call: TRBJ2-5
cdr3_aa: CAIREQETQYF; clone_size: many; d_call: .; v_call: TRBV10-3; j_call: TRBJ2-5
cdr3_aa: CASSPYGTGGVQETQYF; clone_size: many; d_call: TRBD1; v_call: TRBV18; j_call: TRBJ2-5
cdr3_aa: CASSLIQGTGGLQETQYF; clone_size: many; d_call: TRBD1; v_call: TRBV28; j_call: TRBJ2-5
cdr3_aa: CSAEILAGNTGELFF; clone_size: many; d_call: TRBD2; v_call: TRBV29-1; j_call: TRBJ2-2
cdr3_aa: CSARGPRGGALTYEQYF; clone_size: few; d_call: .; v_call: TRBV20-1; j_call: TRBJ2-7
cdr3_aa: CASSLLAGGRSYEQYF; clone_size: many; d_call: TRBD2; v_call: TRBV7-6; j_call: TRBJ2-7
cdr3_aa: CASSPLGTIYPYEQYF; clone_size: many; d_call: TRBD2; v_call: TRBV4-2; j_call: TRBJ2-7
cdr3_aa: CASSQGEALEQYF; clone_size: many; d_call: .; v_call: TRBV4-3; j_call: TRBJ2-7
cdr3_aa: CASSLIHTGDAGELFF; clone_size: many; d_call: .; v_call: TRBV5-1; j_call: TRBJ2-2
cdr3_aa: CASSLEASRETQYF; clone_size: many; d_call: .; v_call: TRBV5-5; j_call: TRBJ2-5
cdr3_aa: CAISDVGTANEKLFF; clone_size: many; d_call: .; v_call: TRBV10-3; j_call: TRBJ1-4
cdr3_aa: CASSPPRVGVQGDAEAFF; clone_size: .; d_call: .; v_call: TRBV4-2; j_call: TRBJ1-1
cdr3_aa: CASSAFNTVGHTQYF; clone_size: few; d_call: .; v_call: TRBV7-8; j_call: TRBJ2-3
cdr3_aa: CASRWTGVIEEAAFF; clone_size: many; d_call: TRBD1; v_call: TRBV11-2; j_call: TRBJ1-1
cdr3_aa: CASSGSGGQETQYF; clone_size: .; d_call: TRBD2; v_call: TRBV19; j_call: TRBJ2-5
cdr3_aa: CASSPDGSKNIQYF; clone_size: many; d_call: .; v_call: TRBV18; j_call: TRBJ2-4
cdr3_aa: CASSPTDRRGEQYF; clone_size: many; d_call: .; v_call: TRBV6-2/TRBV6-3; j_call: TRBJ2-7
cdr3_aa: CASSYTGQGNYGYTF; clone_size: many; d_call: TRBD1; v_call: TRBV6-2/TRBV6-3; j_call: TRBJ1-2
cdr3_aa: CASSFKIEAGGPNNEQFF; clone_size: many; d_call: TRBD2; v_call: TRBV12-3/TRBV12-4; j_call: TRBJ2-1
cdr3_aa: CASSPWDRGYEQYF; clone_size: many; d_call: TRBD1; v_call: TRBV3-1; j_call: TRBJ2-7
cdr3_aa: CATSDWADTDTQYF; clone_size: many; d_call: .; v_call: TRBV24-1; j_call: TRBJ2-3
cdr3_aa: CASSLPGTYEQYF; clone_size: many; d_call: .; v_call: TRBV28; j_call: TRBJ2-7
cdr3_aa: CASSWTSDGPQHF; clone_size: few; d_call: .; v_call: TRBV5-1; j_call: TRBJ1-5
cdr3_aa: CASSKKVKSDEQFF; clone_size: many; d_call: .; v_call: TRBV21-1; j_call: TRBJ2-1
cdr3_aa: CASSKWTGVTNEKLFF; clone_size: many; d_call: .; v_call: TRBV21-1; j_call: TRBJ1-4
cdr3_aa: CATSESGRQGNEQFF; clone_size: many; d_call: TRBD2; v_call: TRBV24-1; j_call: TRBJ2-1
cdr3_aa: CASSQNPGLYNEQFF; clone_size: few; d_call: .; v_call: TRBV4-1; j_call: TRBJ2-1
cdr3_aa: CASSLWGGSTEQFF; clone_size: many; d_call: TRBD2; v_call: TRBV7-3; j_call: TRBJ2-1
cdr3_aa: CASRYTSGGVSYNEQFF; clone_size: many; d_call: TRBD2; v_call: TRBV2; j_call: TRBJ2-1
cdr3_aa: CAIMRESNEQFF; clone_size: many; d_call: .; v_call: TRBV10-3; j_call: TRBJ2-1
cdr3_aa: CASSIRQVRVYEQYF; clone_size: many; d_call: .; v_call: TRBV7-7; j_call: TRBJ2-7
cdr3_aa: CASSFAGTSGGPAYEQYF; clone_size: many; d_call: TRBD2; v_call: TRBV27; j_call: TRBJ2-7
cdr3_aa: CASSHGATGGQETQYF; clone_size: .; d_call: .; v_call: TRBV4-3; j_call: TRBJ2-5
cdr3_aa: CASSSPGLAERYNEQFF; clone_size: many; d_call: TRBD2; v_call: TRBV28; j_call: TRBJ2-1
cdr3_aa: CSAHSSGIRVEQFF; clone_size: many; d_call: TRBD2; v_call: TRBV20-1; j_call: TRBJ2-1
cdr3_aa: CASSFPPTEAFF; clone_size: few; d_call: .; v_call: TRBV12-3/TRBV12-4; j_call: TRBJ1-1
cdr3_aa: CATSRASGRATETQYF; clone_size: .; d_call: TRBD2; v_call: TRBV15; j_call: TRBJ2-5
cdr3_aa: CASSGPRGTEAFF; clone_size: many; d_call: .; v_call: TRBV28; j_call: TRBJ1-1
cdr3_aa: CASSSGPSTDTQYF; clone_size: many; d_call: .; v_call: TRBV5-1; j_call: TRBJ2-3
cdr3_aa: CASSKLGRRNTGELFF; clone_size: many; d_call: .; v_call: TRBV21-1; j_call: TRBJ2-2
cdr3_aa: CAISELWKDPTHYGYTF; clone_size: few; d_call: .; v_call: TRBV10-3; j_call: TRBJ1-2
cdr3_aa: CASSSIGGPNEQFF; clone_size: few; d_call: .; v_call: TRBV7-6; j_call: TRBJ2-1
cdr3_aa: CASSQTGTSARPEYF; clone_size: .; d_call: TRBD2; v_call: TRBV14; j_call: TRBJ2-7
cdr3_aa: CSGWGESRDSGIYGYTF; clone_size: many; d_call: TRBD1; v_call: TRBV29-1; j_call: TRBJ1-2